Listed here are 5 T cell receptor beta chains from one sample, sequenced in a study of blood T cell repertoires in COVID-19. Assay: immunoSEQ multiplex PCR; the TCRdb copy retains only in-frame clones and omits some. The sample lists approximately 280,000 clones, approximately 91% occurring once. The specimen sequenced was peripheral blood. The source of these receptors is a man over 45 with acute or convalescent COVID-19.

The CDR3 reads CSGGGGWGMNTEAFF. CDR3 sequence (DNA): TGCAGCGGAGGGGGCGGTTGGGGTATGAACACTGAAGCTTTCTTT. This rearrangement joins TRBV29-1 to TRBJ1-1, with 7 positions matching TRBD1. The J segment lost 0 bases and the V segment lost 7 bases, leaving 11 bases of the junction unmatched. Germline V gene sequence: CDR1 SQVTM, CDR2 ANQGSEA. CDR3 size: 15 residues.

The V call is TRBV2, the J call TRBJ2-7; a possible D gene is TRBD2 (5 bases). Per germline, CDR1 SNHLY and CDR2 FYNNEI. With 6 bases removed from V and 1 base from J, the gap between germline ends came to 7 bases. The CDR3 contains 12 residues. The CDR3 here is CASRSGSYEQYF. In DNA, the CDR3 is TGTGCCAGCAGATCGGGGTCCTACGAGCAGTACTTC.

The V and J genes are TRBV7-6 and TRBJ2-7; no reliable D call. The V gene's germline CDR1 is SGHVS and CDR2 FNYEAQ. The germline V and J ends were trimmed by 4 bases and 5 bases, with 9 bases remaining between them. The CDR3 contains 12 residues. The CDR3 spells CASSSVQNEQYF. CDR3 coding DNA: TGTGCCAGCAGCTCCGTGCAGAACGAGCAGTACTTC.

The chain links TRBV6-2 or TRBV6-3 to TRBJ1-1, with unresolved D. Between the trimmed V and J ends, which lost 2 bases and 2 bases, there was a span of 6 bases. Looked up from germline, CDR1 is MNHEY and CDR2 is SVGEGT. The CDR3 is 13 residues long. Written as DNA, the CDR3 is TGTGCCAGCAGTTACGACTATAACACTGAAGCTTTCTTT. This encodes CASSYDYNTEAFF.

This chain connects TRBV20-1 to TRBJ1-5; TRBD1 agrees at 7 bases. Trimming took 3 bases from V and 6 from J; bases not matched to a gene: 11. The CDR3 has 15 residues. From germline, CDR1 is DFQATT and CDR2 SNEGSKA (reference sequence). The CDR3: CSASPTGKESQPQHF. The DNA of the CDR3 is TGCAGTGCTAGTCCGACAGGGAAGGAGAGTCAGCCCCAGCATTTT.